This T cell receptor (beta chain) emerged from a study of Tregs in tolerant kidney transplant recipients. Notes on the study in general: The most relevant donor-specific Treg TCRbeta repertoire apparently came from expansion with activated donor B cells. The small number of patients limits these findings pending further validation. This study did not directly address biological reproducibility.

Turning to this clone: Antigen unknown.

Profiling relied on immunoSEQ multiplex PCR, and the TCRdb table lists in-frame clones only, not all of them. The table has under 300,000 clones, approximately 83% seen once. This CDR3 region has 14 residues. Trimming took 1 base from V and 1 from J, leaving 9 bases between them. Germline CDR1 and CDR2: SGHRS and YFSETQ. The chain joins TRBV5-1 to TRBJ2-7; tentatively, D is TRBD1 (6 bases). This clonotype was obtained from a human donor in good health. Sample: CD4+ T cells from blood. The CDR3 here is CASSLSGDSYEQYF. The CDR3, as DNA: TGCGCCAGCAGCTTGTCAGGGGATTCCTACGAGCAGTACTTC.